This T cell receptor (beta chain) was sequenced for a study of cytomegalovirus exposure and HLA in healthy donors. Study-level background: The 120 or so validation repertoires were produced on the same platform as the roughly 720 repertoires of the first cohort. This was reported in a later analysis. Study-wide points: Cytomegalovirus status was reportedly diagnosed by the classifier with high sensitivity and specificity. A list of approximately 160 TCR beta chains associated with cytomegalovirus was given. According to a later analysis, TCR clusters from the first cohort tended to co-occur in the approximately 120 validation repertoires.

Profiled with immunoSEQ multiplex PCR; TCRdb holds only in-frame clones, not every one. The table lists roughly 300,000 clones, 87% of them singletons. For this clone: What it binds is unknown.

Germline CDR1 reads LGHNA; CDR2 reads YNFKEQ. V was shortened by 3 bases and J by 0 bases, with 9 bases between the two germline ends. The CDR3 sequence is 14 residues long. The sample taken for sequencing was PBMCs. This clonotype originated in a woman in her thirties in good health and CMV-seropositive. The rearrangement links TRBV4-2 to TRBJ2-7; D could derive from TRBD1 or TRBD2 (5 bases each). The CDR3 DNA follows: TGTGCCAGCAGCCAGGGGACCATCTCCTACGAGCAGTACTTC. This encodes CASSQGTISYEQYF.